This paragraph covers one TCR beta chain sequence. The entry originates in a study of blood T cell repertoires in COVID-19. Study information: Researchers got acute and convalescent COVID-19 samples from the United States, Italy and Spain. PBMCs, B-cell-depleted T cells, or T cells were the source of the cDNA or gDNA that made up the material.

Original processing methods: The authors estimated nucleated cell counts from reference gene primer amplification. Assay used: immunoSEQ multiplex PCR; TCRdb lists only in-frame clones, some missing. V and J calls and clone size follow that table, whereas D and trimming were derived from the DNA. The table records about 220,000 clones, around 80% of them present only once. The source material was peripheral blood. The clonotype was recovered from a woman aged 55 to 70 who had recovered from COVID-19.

DNA for the CDR3: TGCGCCAGCAGCCAAGGGAGGTGGAACCAGCCCCAGCATTTT. It specifies CASSQGRWNQPQHF. The chain has TRBV4-3 and TRBJ1-5, with no clear D. V dropped 1 base and J dropped 7 bases, with 11 bases sitting between them. Germline CDR1 reads LGHNA; CDR2 reads YSLEER. This CDR3 has 14 amino acids.